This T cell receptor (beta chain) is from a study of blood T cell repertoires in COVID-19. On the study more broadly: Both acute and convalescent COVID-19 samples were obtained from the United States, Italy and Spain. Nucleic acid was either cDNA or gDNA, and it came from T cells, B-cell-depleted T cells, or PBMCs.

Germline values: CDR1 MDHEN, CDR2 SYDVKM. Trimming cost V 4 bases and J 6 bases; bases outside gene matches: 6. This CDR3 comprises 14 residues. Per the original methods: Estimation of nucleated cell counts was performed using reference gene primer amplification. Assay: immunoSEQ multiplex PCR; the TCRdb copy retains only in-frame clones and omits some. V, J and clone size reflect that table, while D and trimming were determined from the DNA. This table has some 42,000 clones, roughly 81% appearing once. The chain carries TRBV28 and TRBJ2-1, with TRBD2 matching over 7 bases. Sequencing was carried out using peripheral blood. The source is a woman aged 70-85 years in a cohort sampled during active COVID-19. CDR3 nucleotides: TGTGCCAGCAGTTGGCGGGAGCACAGCAATGAGCAGTTCTTC. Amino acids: CASSWREHSNEQFF.